The clone carrying this T cell receptor beta chain has a handful of counts. The antigen is unknown. The CDR3 totals 13 residues. V lost 6 bases, J lost 2 bases, and 2 bases stayed unmatched. CDR1 is MNHNS, CDR2 SASEGT, per germline. The data originate from a study of vaccination and CD4 T cells after COVID-19. Study details: Nasal swab PCR detected SARS-CoV-2 in convalescent patients; nine had mild disease, one severe. No peptide, an HIV-1 Nef pool, or a CEFX pool was what each control culture received.

Sample time point: late sampling 161 to 241 days after vaccination in three convalescent patients. Noted treatment: approximately nine-day PBMC culture with coronavirus spike peptide pools or control peptides (ViraFEST assay). Once obtained from cultured CD4+ T cells, the DNA was sequenced using the Oncomine TCR Beta short-read assay. Each CDR3 protein is one row after TCRdb ran MiXCR on the PCR reads. The sample lists about 21,000 distinct CDR3 sequences, 46% occurring once. Study-level findings and limits: Vaccine-specific clones in convalescent patients were spike mono-reactive in 304 of 307 cases.

The sample in question was CD4+ T cells from blood, cultured in vitro, obtained about 7 months after SARS-CoV-2 vaccination. This receptor was obtained from a human donor who had recovered from COVID-19. The V gene is TRBV6-1, the J gene TRBJ2-5; TRBD1 matches at 8 bases. This chain's CDR3 is CASSRQGQETQYF. DNA for the CDR3: TGTGCCAGCAGCCGACAGGGGCAAGAGACCCAGTACTTC.